The clone carrying this T cell receptor (beta chain) was detected a few times. Its antigen is currently unknown. 60 Vbeta and 13 Jbeta primers were used in PCR. Sequenced by immunoSEQ multiplex PCR; TCRdb stores in-frame clones only, minus some. The sample lists 150,000 or so clones, over 60% occurring once. This specimen belongs to a study of cytomegalovirus exposure and HLA in healthy donors. Findings and caveats of the study: A list of 164 TCR beta chains associated with cytomegalovirus was given.

The junction had 5 bases not matched to a gene; V was cut back by 1 base and J by 6 bases. The germline V gene has CDR1 MNHNS and CDR2 SASEGT. There are 14 residues in the CDR3. What was sequenced was PBMCs. The V and J genes are TRBV6-1 and TRBJ1-1, with 7 bases that match TRBD1. The receptor's source is a woman aged 40 to 50 in good health and CMV-seronegative. CDR3 nucleotide sequence: TGTGCCAGCAGTGAAGTTTGGGACAGTTCTGAAGCTTTCTTT. Translated: CASSEVWDSSEAFF.